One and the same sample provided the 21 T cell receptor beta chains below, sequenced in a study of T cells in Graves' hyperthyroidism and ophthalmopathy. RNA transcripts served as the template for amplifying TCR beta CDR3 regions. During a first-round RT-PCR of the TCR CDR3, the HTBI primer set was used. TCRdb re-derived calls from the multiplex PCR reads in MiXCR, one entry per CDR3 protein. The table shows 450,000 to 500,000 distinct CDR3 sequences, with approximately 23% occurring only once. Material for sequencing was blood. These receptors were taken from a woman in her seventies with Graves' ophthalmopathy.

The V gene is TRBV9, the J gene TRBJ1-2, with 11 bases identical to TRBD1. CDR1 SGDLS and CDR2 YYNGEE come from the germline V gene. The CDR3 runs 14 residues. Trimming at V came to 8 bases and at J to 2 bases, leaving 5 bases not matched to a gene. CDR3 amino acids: CASSRDRGNYGYTF. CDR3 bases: TGTGCCAGTAGCCGGGACAGGGGGAACTATGGCTACACCTTC.

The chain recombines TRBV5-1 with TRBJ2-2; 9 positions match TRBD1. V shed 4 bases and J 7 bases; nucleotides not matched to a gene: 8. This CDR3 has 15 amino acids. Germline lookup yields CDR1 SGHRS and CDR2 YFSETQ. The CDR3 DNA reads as TGCGCCAGCAGCCCACTAGGACAGGGGTTCGGGGAGCTGTTTTTT. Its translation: CASSPLGQGFGELFF.

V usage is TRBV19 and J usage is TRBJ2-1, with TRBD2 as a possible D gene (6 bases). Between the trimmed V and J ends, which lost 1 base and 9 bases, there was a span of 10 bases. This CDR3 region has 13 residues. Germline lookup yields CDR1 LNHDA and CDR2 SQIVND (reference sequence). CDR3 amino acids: CASSIVGGAEQFF. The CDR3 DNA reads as TGTGCCAGTAGTATAGTGGGGGGTGCTGAGCAGTTCTTC.

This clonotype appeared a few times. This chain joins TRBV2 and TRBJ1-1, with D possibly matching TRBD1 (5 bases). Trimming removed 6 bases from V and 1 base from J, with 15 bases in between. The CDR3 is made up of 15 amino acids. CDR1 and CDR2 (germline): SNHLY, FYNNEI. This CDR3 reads CASSSRALPNTEAFF. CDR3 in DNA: TGTGCCAGCAGCTCCAGGGCCCTCCCGAACACTGAAGCTTTCTTT.

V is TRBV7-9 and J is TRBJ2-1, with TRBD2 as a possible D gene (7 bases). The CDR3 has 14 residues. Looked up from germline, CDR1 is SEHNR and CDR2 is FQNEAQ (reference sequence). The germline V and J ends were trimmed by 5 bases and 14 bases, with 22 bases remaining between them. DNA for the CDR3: TGTGCCAGCAGCCGATTGACTAGCCCGGGGGCCGAGTTCTTC. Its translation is CASSRLTSPGAEFF. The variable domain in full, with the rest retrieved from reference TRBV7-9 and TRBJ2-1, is DTGVSQNPRHKITKRGQNVTFRCDPISEHNRLYWYRQTLGQGPEFLTYFQNEAQLEKSRLLSDRFSAERPKGSFSTLEIQRTEQGDSAMYLCASSRLTSPGAEFFGPGTRLTVL.

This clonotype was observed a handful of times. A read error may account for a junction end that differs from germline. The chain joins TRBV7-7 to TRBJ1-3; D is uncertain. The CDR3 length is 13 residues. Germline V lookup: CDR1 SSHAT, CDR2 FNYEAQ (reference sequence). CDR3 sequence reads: CASSDGSGNTIYF. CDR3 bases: TGTGCTAGCAGCGATGGGTCTGGAAACACCATATATTTT. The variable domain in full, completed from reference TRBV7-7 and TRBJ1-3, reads GAGVSQSPRYKVTKRGQDVTLRCDPISSHATLYWYQQALGQGPEFLTYFNYEAQPDKSGLPSDRFSAERPEGSISTLTIQRTEQRDSAMYRCASSDGSGNTIYFGEGSWLTVV.

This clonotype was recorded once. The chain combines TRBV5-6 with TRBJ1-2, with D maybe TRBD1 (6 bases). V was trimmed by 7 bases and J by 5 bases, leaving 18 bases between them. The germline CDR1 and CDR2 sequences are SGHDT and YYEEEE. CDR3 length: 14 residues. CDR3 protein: CASSPVRGGYGYTF. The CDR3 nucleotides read TGTGCCAGCTCCCCGGTCAGGGGCGGGTATGGCTACACCTTC.

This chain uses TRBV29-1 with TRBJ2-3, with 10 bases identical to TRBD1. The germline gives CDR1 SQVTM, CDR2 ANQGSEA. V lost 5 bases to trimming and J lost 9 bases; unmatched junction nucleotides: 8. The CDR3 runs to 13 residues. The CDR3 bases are TGCAGCGTTCCGGGACAGGGGACAGTGACGCAGTATTTT. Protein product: CSVPGQGTVTQYF.

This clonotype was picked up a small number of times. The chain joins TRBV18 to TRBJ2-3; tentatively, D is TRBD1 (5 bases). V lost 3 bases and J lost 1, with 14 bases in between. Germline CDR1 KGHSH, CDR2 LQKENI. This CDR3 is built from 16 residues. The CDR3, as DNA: TGTGCCAGCTCACCGAAGATTCAGACAGGCACAGATACGCAGTATTTT. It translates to CASSPKIQTGTDTQYF.

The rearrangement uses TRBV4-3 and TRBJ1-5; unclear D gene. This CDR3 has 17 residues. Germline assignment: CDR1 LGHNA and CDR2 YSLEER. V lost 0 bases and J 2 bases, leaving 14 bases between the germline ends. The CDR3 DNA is TGCGCCAGCAGCCAAGATAAGGCCGGGCGGGGCAATCAGCCCCAGCATTTT. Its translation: CASSQDKAGRGNQPQHF.

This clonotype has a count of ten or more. DNA of the CDR3: TGTGCCAGCCGGACTAGCGGGAGCCCCGAGCAGTACTTC. This translates into CASRTSGSPEQYF. The chain recombines TRBV6-2 or TRBV6-3 with TRBJ2-7; 13 nucleotides line up with TRBD2. V trimming: 8 bases; J trimming: 6 bases; junction bases outside the gene matches: 4. CDR1 is MNHEY and CDR2 is SVGEGT in the germline V gene. The CDR3 extends over 13 amino acids.

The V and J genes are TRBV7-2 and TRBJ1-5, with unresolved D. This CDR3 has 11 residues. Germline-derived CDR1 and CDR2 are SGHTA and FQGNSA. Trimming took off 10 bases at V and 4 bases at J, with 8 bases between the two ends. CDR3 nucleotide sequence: TGTGCCACGGGGATTAATCAGCCCCAGCATTTT. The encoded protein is CATGINQPQHF.

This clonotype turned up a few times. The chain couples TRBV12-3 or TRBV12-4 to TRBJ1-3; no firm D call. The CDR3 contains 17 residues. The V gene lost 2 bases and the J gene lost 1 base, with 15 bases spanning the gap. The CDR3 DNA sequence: TGTGCCAGCAGTTTAAGCAATTGGGGATCTTCTGGAAACACCATATATTTT. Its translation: CASSLSNWGSSGNTIYF.

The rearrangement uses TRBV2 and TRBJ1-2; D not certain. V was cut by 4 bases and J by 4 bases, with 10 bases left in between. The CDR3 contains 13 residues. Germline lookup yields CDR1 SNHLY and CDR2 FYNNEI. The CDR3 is CASSVRASYGYTF. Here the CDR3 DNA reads TGTGCCAGCAGTGTAAGGGCGTCCTATGGCTACACCTTC.

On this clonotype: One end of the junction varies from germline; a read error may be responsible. The CDR3 nucleotides read TGTGCCAGCAACTTTAGGACAGGGAGGGACTTC. It yields the protein CASNFRTGRDF. The gene calls are TRBV7-2 and TRBJ2-5; a weak D match, TRBD1 (8 bases). Germline V gene lookup returns CDR1 SGHTA and CDR2 FQGNSA. This CDR3 contains 11 residues.

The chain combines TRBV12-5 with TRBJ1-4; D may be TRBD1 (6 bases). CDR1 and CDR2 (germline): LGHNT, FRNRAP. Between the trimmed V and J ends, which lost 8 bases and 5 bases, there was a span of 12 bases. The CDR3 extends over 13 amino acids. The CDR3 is CASTLQGNEKLFF. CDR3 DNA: TGTGCTAGTACTTTACAGGGAAATGAAAAACTGTTTTTT.

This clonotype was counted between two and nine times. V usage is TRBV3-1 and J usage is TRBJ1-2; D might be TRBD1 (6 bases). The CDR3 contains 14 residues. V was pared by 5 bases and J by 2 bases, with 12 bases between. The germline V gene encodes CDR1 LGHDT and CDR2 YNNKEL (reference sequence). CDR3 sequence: CASSITGTNYGYTF. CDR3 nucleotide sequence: TGTGCCAGCAGCATTACAGGGACCAACTATGGCTACACCTTC.

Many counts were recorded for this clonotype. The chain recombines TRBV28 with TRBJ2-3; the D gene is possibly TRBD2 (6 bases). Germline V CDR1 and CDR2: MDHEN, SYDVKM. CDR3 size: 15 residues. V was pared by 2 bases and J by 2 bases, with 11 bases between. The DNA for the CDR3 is TGTGCCAGCAGTTTAGGGGACTCCACCACAGATACGCAGTATTTT. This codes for CASSLGDSTTDTQYF.

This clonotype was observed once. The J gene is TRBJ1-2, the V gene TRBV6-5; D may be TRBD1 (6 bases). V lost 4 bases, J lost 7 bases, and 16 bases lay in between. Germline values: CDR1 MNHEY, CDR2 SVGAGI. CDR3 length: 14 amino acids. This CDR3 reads CASSSHLQGSGYTF. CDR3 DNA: TGTGCCAGCAGTTCCCACCTACAGGGTTCTGGCTACACCTTC.

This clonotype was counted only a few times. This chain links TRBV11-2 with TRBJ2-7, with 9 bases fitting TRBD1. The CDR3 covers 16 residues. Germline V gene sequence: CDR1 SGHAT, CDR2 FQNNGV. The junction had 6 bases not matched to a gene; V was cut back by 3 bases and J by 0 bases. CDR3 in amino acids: CASSLGMGQGSYEQYF. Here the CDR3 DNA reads TGTGCCAGCAGCTTGGGTATGGGACAGGGCTCCTACGAGCAGTACTTC. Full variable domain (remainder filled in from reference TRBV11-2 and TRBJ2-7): EAGVAQSPRYKIIEKRQSVAFWCNPISGHATLYWYQQILGQGPKLLIQFQNNGVVDDSQLPKDRFSAERLKGVDSTLKIQPAKLEDSAVYLCASSLGMGQGSYEQYFGPGTRLTVT.

The CDR3 sequence is CASSEPGNAPHGYTF. CDR3 nucleotide sequence: TGTGCCAGCAGTGAGCCGGGCAACGCTCCCCATGGCTACACCTTC. The chain links TRBV25-1 to TRBJ1-2, with D unclear. In germline, CDR1 is MGHDK, CDR2 SYGVNS. This CDR3 is built from 15 residues. The ends were cut back, 3 bases at V and 6 bases at J, with 17 bases in the middle.